Presented here are 14 T cell receptor beta chains from one specimen sequenced in a study of blood T cell repertoires in COVID-19. Sequencing used immunoSEQ multiplex PCR; TCRdb keeps in-frame clones, though not all of them. This sample yields 100,000 to 150,000 clones, of which around nine tenths are seen a single time; about 8% belongs to the top ten. Material for sequencing was peripheral blood. These receptors all come from a man in his fifties with acute or convalescent COVID-19.

This chain joins TRBV6-1 and TRBJ2-7; 8 bases line up with TRBD2. The CDR3 loop spans 13 amino acids. Germline-derived CDR1 and CDR2 are MNHNS and SASEGT. Trimming at V came to 7 bases and at J to 4 bases, leaving 6 bases not matched to a gene. This chain's CDR3 is CASTGTSIYEQYF. The CDR3 DNA sequence: TGTGCCAGCACTGGGACTAGTATTTACGAGCAGTACTTC.

The chain joins TRBV6-5 to TRBJ2-1, with 11 bases lining up with TRBD2. The junction had 9 bases not matched to a gene; V was cut back by 7 bases and J by 7 bases. The CDR3 is 15 residues long. The germline gives CDR1 MNHEY, CDR2 SVGAGI. The CDR3 reads CASTPNLAGGNEQFF. CDR3 nucleotide sequence: TGTGCCAGCACCCCAAACCTAGCGGGAGGTAATGAGCAGTTCTTC.

The gene calls are TRBV11-3 and TRBJ2-5; tentative D call: TRBD1 (5 bases). This CDR3 has 16 residues. V was pared by 0 bases and J by 5 bases, with 16 bases between. Germline V lookup: CDR1 SGHNT, CDR2 YENEEA. This CDR3 reads CASSLDRKGPGETQYF. For the CDR3, the DNA is TGTGCCAGCAGCTTAGACAGAAAGGGGCCAGGGGAGACCCAGTACTTC. Full variable domain (missing parts from reference TRBV11-3 and TRBJ2-5): EAGVVQSPRYKIIEKKQPVAFWCNPISGHNTLYWYLQNLGQGPELLIRYENEEAVDDSQLPKDRFSAERLKGVDSTLKIQPAELGDSAVYLCASSLDRKGPGETQYFGPGTRLLVL.

This clone was picked up a small number of times. The CDR3: CASSPDRTYEQYF. The CDR3 DNA follows: TGTGCCAGCAGTCCGGACAGAACCTACGAGCAGTACTTC. The chain links TRBV2 to TRBJ2-7; D possibly corresponds to TRBD1 (6 bases). The V end was cut by 5 bases, the J end by 2 bases, with 10 bases between. CDR3 length equals 13 residues. Germline assignment: CDR1 SNHLY and CDR2 FYNNEI. The variable domain in full, with the rest retrieved from reference TRBV2 and TRBJ2-7, is EPEVTQTPSHQVTQMGQEVILRCVPISNHLYFYWYRQILGQKVEFLVSFYNNEISEKSEIFDDQFSVERPDGSNFTLKIRSTKLEDSAMYFCASSPDRTYEQYFGPGTRLTVT.

V is TRBV12-3 or TRBV12-4 and J is TRBJ2-7; TRBD1 is a possible D gene (6 bases). The germline V and J ends were trimmed by 7 bases and 0 bases, with 7 bases remaining between them. The CDR3 consists of 12 residues. The CDR3 spells CASTGDSYEQYF. In DNA, the CDR3 is TGTGCCAGCACAGGGGACTCCTACGAGCAGTACTTC.

CDR3 in DNA: TGTGCCAGCAGTGACGGGCCGCTACCCGACAGGGGACGCCGTAGCTCCTACGAGCAGTACTTC. It codes for CASSDGPLPDRGRRSSYEQYF. The chain joins TRBV6-4 to TRBJ2-7; 8 positions agree with TRBD1. V dropped 2 bases and J dropped 0; count of bases not matched to a gene: 21. CDR1 is MRHNA and CDR2 is SNTAGT in the germline V gene. The length of the CDR3 is 21 residues.

The rearrangement joins TRBV18 to TRBJ1-2; D is ambiguous. Germline assignment: CDR1 KGHSH and CDR2 LQKENI. The CDR3 is made up of 13 amino acids. V was trimmed by 5 bases and J by 3 bases, leaving 10 bases between them. This CDR3 reads CASSEEEDYGYTF. CDR3 coding DNA: TGTGCCAGCTCAGAGGAGGAGGACTATGGCTACACCTTC. Drawing the rest from reference TRBV18 and TRBJ1-2, the complete variable domain is NAGVMQNPRHLVRRRGQEARLRCSPMKGHSHVYWYRQLPEEGLKFMVYLQKENIIDESGMPKERFSAEFPKEGPSILRIQQVVRGDSAAYFCASSEEEDYGYTFGSGTRLTVV.

This chain links TRBV7-9 with TRBJ2-2; TRBD1 might be the D (6 bases). V lost 5 bases, J lost 1 base, and 8 bases lay in between. This CDR3 spans 14 amino acids. Germline-derived CDR1 and CDR2 are SEHNR and FQNEAQ (reference sequence). CDR3 protein: CASSRTENTGELFF. In nucleotides, the CDR3 is TGTGCCAGCAGCAGGACAGAGAACACCGGGGAGCTGTTTTTT.

The chain is built from TRBV6-6 and TRBJ2-7; D is unresolved. The CDR3 extends over 11 amino acids. CDR1 is MNHNY, CDR2 SVGAGI, per germline (reference sequence). V dropped 8 bases and J dropped 3 bases, with 8 bases sitting between them. CDR3 protein: CASSIYYEQYF. The CDR3, as DNA: TGTGCCAGCTCTATCTACTACGAGCAGTACTTC.

V gene TRBV5-1 combines with J gene TRBJ2-3; 14 nucleotides line up with TRBD2. Germline V lookup: CDR1 SGHRS, CDR2 YFSETQ. The CDR3 spans 16 residues. With V trimmed by 4 bases and J by 8 bases, 9 bases remained unmatched. CDR3 in DNA: TGCGCCAGCAGCCCCGGGGGGACTAGCGGGAGCAGTACGCAGTATTTT. This gives the protein CASSPGGTSGSSTQYF.

This CDR3 is CASSSHRTGRNQPQHF. CDR3 coding DNA: TGTGCCAGCAGCTCCCACCGGACAGGGCGAAATCAGCCCCAGCATTTT. The rearrangement uses TRBV6-4 and TRBJ1-5; TRBD1 agrees at 8 bases. V dropped 6 bases and J dropped 4; count of bases not matched to a gene: 11. This CDR3 has 16 residues. Germline V gene lookup returns CDR1 MRHNA and CDR2 SNTAGT.

This chain links TRBV9 with TRBJ2-1, with 13 bases identical to TRBD2. This CDR3 contains 16 residues. The V gene end was trimmed by 2 bases and the J gene end by 7 bases; junction bases not matched to a gene: 6. The germline CDR1 and CDR2 sequences are SGDLS and YYNGEE. CDR3 protein: CASSVQLAGGVNEQFF. The DNA of the CDR3 is TGTGCCAGCAGCGTTCAACTAGCGGGAGGGGTAAATGAGCAGTTCTTC.

The chain recombines TRBV7-9 with TRBJ1-2; no definite D call. The V gene's germline CDR1 is SEHNR and CDR2 FQNEAQ (reference sequence). V lost 1 base, J lost 8 bases, and 8 bases lay in between. The CDR3 has 12 residues. The CDR3 spells CASSLGAGGYTF. CDR3 nucleotides: TGTGCCAGCAGCTTAGGAGCGGGGGGCTACACCTTC.

V is TRBV30 and J is TRBJ1-6; D is possibly TRBD1 (6 bases). The germline V and J ends were trimmed by 5 bases and 6 bases, with 14 bases remaining between them. The germline gives CDR1 GTSNPN, CDR2 SVGIG (reference sequence). The CDR3 totals 14 residues. The CDR3 DNA sequence: TGTGCCTGGGCACCAGGGGCCTCTAATTCACCCCTCCACTTT. Its protein is CAWAPGASNSPLHF.